The 16 T cell receptor beta chains in this list originate from one sample, sequenced in a study of blood T cell repertoires in COVID-19. Assay used: immunoSEQ multiplex PCR; TCRdb lists only in-frame clones, some missing. In the table there are roughly 280,000 clones, about 85% of which are singletons. The sequenced material came from peripheral blood. These receptors all come from a man in his 60s with acute or convalescent COVID-19.

The chain links TRBV27 to TRBJ1-6; D may be TRBD1 (5 bases). This CDR3 is 14 amino acids long. Trimming left V 6 bases short and J 6 bases short, with 12 bases between. Germline V gene lookup returns CDR1 MNHEY and CDR2 SMNVEV (reference sequence). CDR3 sequence: CASRGGRGNSPLHF. In nucleotides, the CDR3 is TGTGCCAGCAGGGGGGGACGAGGTAATTCACCCCTCCACTTT.

In its sample, this clone was seen once. This chain joins TRBV6-2 or TRBV6-3 and TRBJ2-7; TRBD2 matches at 10 bases. The CDR3 is 19 residues long. V was pared by 2 bases and J by 3 bases, with 16 bases of the junction left unmatched. The germline gives CDR1 MNHEY, CDR2 SVGEGT. The CDR3 DNA reads TGTGCCAGCAGTTACAGGCCTAGCGGGAGATTGATTGGTCGCTACGAGCAGTACTTC. Its protein is CASSYRPSGRLIGRYEQYF.

The chain has TRBV18 and TRBJ2-3; TRBD1 might be the D (6 bases). The germline V gene has CDR1 KGHSH and CDR2 LQKENI. CDR3 size: 16 residues. Trimming pared 3 bases from V and 1 base from J, leaving 14 bases between. The CDR3 nucleotides are TGTGCCAGCTCACCCATACAGGGAGTCGGCACAGATACGCAGTATTTT. It yields the protein CASSPIQGVGTDTQYF. The full variable domain, its missing parts supplied by reference TRBV18 and TRBJ2-3, is NAGVMQNPRHLVRRRGQEARLRCSPMKGHSHVYWYRQLPEEGLKFMVYLQKENIIDESGMPKERFSAEFPKEGPSILRIQQVVRGDSAAYFCASSPIQGVGTDTQYFGPGTRLTVL.

V and J are TRBV7-2 and TRBJ1-5, with 8 bases that match TRBD1. The CDR3 totals 16 residues. J lost 1 base, V lost 0 bases, and 2 bases had no gene match. Germline V gene lookup returns CDR1 SGHTA and CDR2 FQGNSA. The CDR3, as DNA: TGTGCCAGCAGCTTAGCCACAGGGGGAAGCAATCAGCCCCAGCATTTT. This gives the protein CASSLATGGSNQPQHF.

The chain is built from TRBV11-3 and TRBJ2-2; D is possibly TRBD2 (6 bases). The CDR3 is made up of 15 amino acids. The V end was cut by 6 bases, the J end by 2 bases, with 13 bases between. Germline loops: CDR1 SGHNT, CDR2 YENEEA. CDR3 DNA: TGTGCCAGCAGGCCCGGGACTTCCAACACCGGGGAGCTGTTTTTT. It yields the protein CASRPGTSNTGELFF.

The chain carries TRBV19 and TRBJ2-3, with 7 bases fitting TRBD2. The V gene end was trimmed by 3 bases and the J gene end by 4 bases; junction bases not matched to a gene: 7. The CDR3 loop spans 15 amino acids. The germline V gene encodes CDR1 LNHDA and CDR2 SQIVND (reference sequence). The CDR3 sequence is CASSMRERVPDTQYF. CDR3 nucleotides: TGTGCCAGTAGTATGCGGGAGAGGGTCCCAGATACGCAGTATTTT.

This sequence joins TRBV10-2 and TRBJ2-7, with 12 bases fitting TRBD1. In germline, CDR1 is WSHSY, CDR2 SAAADI. Germline trimming cut 6 bases from V and 9 bases from J; bases unmatched to any gene: 6. The length of the CDR3 is 13 residues. DNA of the CDR3: TGCGCCAGCAGCGGGACAGGGGGCGCGGTGCAGTACTTC. Protein sequence: CASSGTGGAVQYF.

The chain recombines TRBV11-2 with TRBJ2-2; 10 nucleotides match TRBD1. After removal of 4 bases from V and 3 bases from J, the junction contained 11 bases not matched to a gene. This CDR3 is 18 amino acids long. From germline, CDR1 is SGHAT and CDR2 FQNNGV. The DNA of the CDR3 is TGTGCCAGCAGCTCCCGACCCCCTGACAGGGGGCACACCGGGGAGCTGTTTTTT. It yields the protein CASSSRPPDRGHTGELFF.

Note on this clone: The sample has other DNA sequences that encode this CDR3 too. The chain joins TRBV7-2 to TRBJ2-7, with D perhaps matching TRBD1 (5 bases). V was shortened by 1 base and J by 3 bases, with 13 bases between the two germline ends. From germline, CDR1 is SGHTA and CDR2 FQGNSA. This CDR3 comprises 15 residues. The CDR3 DNA is TGTGCCAGCAGCTTAGTGGCAGGGTCAAACTACGAGCAGTACTTC. This sequence encodes CASSLVAGSNYEQYF.

This clone was counted a single time. This sequence joins TRBV2 and TRBJ1-2; perhaps TRBD1 as D (6 bases). The germline V and J ends were trimmed by 5 bases and 7 bases, with 14 bases remaining between them. Germline V gene data show CDR1 as SNHLY and CDR2 as FYNNEI. This CDR3 contains 13 residues. The CDR3 bases are TGTGCCAGCAGTTTTACAGGGATGAGTGGCTACACCTTC. It codes for CASSFTGMSGYTF.

The chain joins TRBV11-3 to TRBJ1-1; TRBD1 aligns across 7 bases. V shed 1 base, J shed 2 bases, and the junction held 4 bases outside the gene matches. Germline assignment: CDR1 SGHNT and CDR2 YENEEA. The CDR3 loop spans 15 amino acids. The CDR3 nucleotides read TGTGCCAGCAGCTTAGGACAGGGTACAAACACTGAAGCTTTCTTT. This sequence encodes CASSLGQGTNTEAFF.

The rearrangement uses TRBV7-9 and TRBJ2-7; D gene ambiguous. V gave up 0 bases and J gave up 4 bases, with 13 bases separating them. This CDR3 is built from 15 residues. Germline V lookup: CDR1 SEHNR, CDR2 FQNEAQ (reference sequence). DNA of the CDR3: TGTGCCAGCAGCTTAGCGGGCTACGGAACTTACGAGCAGTACTTC. Protein: CASSLAGYGTYEQYF.

The V and J genes are TRBV2 and TRBJ1-5, with D uncertain. The CDR3 sequence is 15 residues long. The germline V and J ends were trimmed by 6 bases and 6 bases, with 18 bases remaining between them. The germline CDR1 and CDR2 sequences are SNHLY and FYNNEI. The CDR3 DNA sequence: TGTGCCAGCAGGCGGGATGTTATAGGTGGTCAGCCCCAGCATTTT. It codes for CASRRDVIGGQPQHF.

V gene TRBV3-1 (or the pseudogene TRBV3-2) combines with J gene TRBJ2-7; the match to TRBD2 covers 15 bases. The CDR3 is made up of 20 amino acids. The germline gives CDR1 LGHDT, CDR2 YNNKEL (reference sequence). The ends lost 6 bases at V and 3 bases at J; junction bases unmatched: 18. The CDR3 DNA follows: TGTGCCAGCAGTTTCGTTCCGGGACTAGCGGGGGGACGTCCAATCTACGAGCAGTACTTC. Its protein is CASSFVPGLAGGRPIYEQYF.

The rearrangement links TRBV30 to TRBJ1-2; 8 bases are a match to TRBD1. V lost 3 bases and J lost 8; bases outside the gene matches: 8. The CDR3 consists of 13 residues. CDR1 GTSNPN and CDR2 SVGIG come from the germline V gene (reference sequence). The CDR3 here is CAWSEDRVSGYTF. The CDR3 region has the DNA TGTGCCTGGAGCGAGGACAGGGTGAGCGGCTACACCTTC.

This chain connects TRBV19 to TRBJ1-1, with D tentatively TRBD1 (6 bases). Trimming cost V 4 bases and J 5 bases, with 11 bases left between them. The CDR3 length is 13 residues. Germline CDR1 LNHDA, CDR2 SQIVND (reference sequence). In nucleotides, the CDR3 is TGTGCCAGTAGTAACAGGGATAGGACTGAAGCTTTCTTT. Its translation: CASSNRDRTEAFF.